This TCR beta chain was observed in a study of naive and memory T cell subsets. Study results and limitations: TCR abundance followed a power law differing between naive and memory subsets. Possibly reflecting memory cells re-expressing CD45RA, a few larger clonotypes occurred in naive repertoires, especially CD8. In naive cells, over 95% of TCR sequences were seen only once.

Worth noting for this clonotype: Its antigen is not known.

An equimolar mix of two oligonucleotides served as the beta constant-region primer for TRBC1 and TRBC2. The ligated cDNA underwent four PCR rounds using SP2 and nested alpha and beta constant-region primers. TCRdb recomputed calls from the UMI-ligation and nested PCR reads with MiXCR, one row per CDR3 protein. The data show more than 120,000 distinct CDR3 sequences, around 21% seen once. V lost 11 bases, J lost 7 bases, and 12 bases lay in between. CDR3 length: 12 residues. The V gene's germline CDR1 is MNHEY and CDR2 SVGAGI. What was sequenced was naive CD8+ T cells from blood. The rearrangement joins TRBV6-5 to TRBJ1-6, with a weak D call TRBD1 (5 bases). This sequence originates from a human donor in good health. The DNA for the CDR3 is TGTGCCTGCTCAGGGCTCAATTCACCCCTCCACTTT. Protein sequence: CACSGLNSPLHF.